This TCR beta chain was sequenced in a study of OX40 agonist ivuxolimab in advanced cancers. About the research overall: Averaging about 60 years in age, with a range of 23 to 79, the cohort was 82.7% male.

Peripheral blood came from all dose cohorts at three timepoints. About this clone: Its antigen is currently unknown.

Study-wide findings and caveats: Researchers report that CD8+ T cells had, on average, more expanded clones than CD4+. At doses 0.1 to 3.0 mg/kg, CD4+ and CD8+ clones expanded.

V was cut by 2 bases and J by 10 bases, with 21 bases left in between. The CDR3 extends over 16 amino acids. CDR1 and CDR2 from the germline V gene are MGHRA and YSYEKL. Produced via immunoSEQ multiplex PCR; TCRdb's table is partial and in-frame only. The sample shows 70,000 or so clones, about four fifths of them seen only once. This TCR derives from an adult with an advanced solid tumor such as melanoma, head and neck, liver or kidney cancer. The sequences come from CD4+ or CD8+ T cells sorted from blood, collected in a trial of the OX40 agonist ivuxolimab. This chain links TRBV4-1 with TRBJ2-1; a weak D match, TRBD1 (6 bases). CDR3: CASSQSFETGTIEQFF. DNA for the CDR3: TGCGCCAGCAGCCAATCCTTTGAGACAGGAACGATCGAGCAGTTCTTC.